The T cell receptor (beta chain) described here comes from a study of CD8+CD57+ T cells in acquired aplastic anemia. Whole-study context: Yields of DNA that came from sorted CD4+ and CD8+ cells averaged approximately 3.5 ug. Where healthy donors were concerned, CD4+ cells averaged around 11 million reads. General observations from the study: Patients versus controls showed no significant CD8+ Simpson's diversity difference.

The template for TCR beta VDJ and CDR3 sequence profiling was genomic DNA. In TCRdb, the reads were re-called with MiXCR into one record per CDR3 protein. This table holds about 180,000 distinct CDR3 sequences, less than 55% found once. The V end lost 8 bases, the J end lost 2 bases, and 10 bases lay between the germline ends. CDR1 and CDR2 (germline): ENHRY, SYGVKD. CDR3 length: 12 amino acids. This clonotype has just a few counts. Its antigen is not known. The receptor's source is a human donor in good health. Sequenced input: sorted CD4+, CD8+, or CD8+CD57+ T cells (not recorded which) from PBMCs. The chain employs TRBV10-3 and TRBJ2-7; tentatively, D is TRBD2 (5 bases). The CDR3 nucleotides are TGTGCCATCTCCCGGGGAACCTACGAGCAGTACTTC. It encodes CAISRGTYEQYF.